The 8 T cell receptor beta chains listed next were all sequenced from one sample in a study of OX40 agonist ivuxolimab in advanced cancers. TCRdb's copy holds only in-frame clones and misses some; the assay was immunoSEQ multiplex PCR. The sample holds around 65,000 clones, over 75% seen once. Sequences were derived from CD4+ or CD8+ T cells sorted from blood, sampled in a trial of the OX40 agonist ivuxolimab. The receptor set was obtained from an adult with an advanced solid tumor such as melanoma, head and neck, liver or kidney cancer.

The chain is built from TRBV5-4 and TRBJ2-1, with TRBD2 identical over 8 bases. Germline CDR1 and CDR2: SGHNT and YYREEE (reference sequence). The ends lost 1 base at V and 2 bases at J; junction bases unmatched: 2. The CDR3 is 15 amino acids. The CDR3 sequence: CASSLTGGTYNEQFF. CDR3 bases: TGTGCCAGCAGCTTGACGGGAGGGACCTACAATGAGCAGTTCTTC.

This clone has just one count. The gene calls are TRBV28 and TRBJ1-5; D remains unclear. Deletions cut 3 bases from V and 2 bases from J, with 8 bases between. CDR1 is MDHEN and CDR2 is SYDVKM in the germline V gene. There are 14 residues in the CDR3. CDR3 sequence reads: CASSFGRGNQPQHF. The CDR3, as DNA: TGTGCCAGCAGTTTCGGTAGGGGCAATCAGCCCCAGCATTTT.

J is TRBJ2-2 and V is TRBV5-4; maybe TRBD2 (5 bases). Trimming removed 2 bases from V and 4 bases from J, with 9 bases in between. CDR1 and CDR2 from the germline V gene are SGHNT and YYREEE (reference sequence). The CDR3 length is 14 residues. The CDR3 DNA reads TGTGCCAGCAGCTTAGGGAGAGGCACCGGGGAGCTGTTTTTT. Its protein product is CASSLGRGTGELFF. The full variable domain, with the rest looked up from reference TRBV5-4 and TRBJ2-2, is ETGVTQSPTHLIKTRGQQVTLRCSSQSGHNTVSWYQQALGQGPQFIFQYYREEENGRGNFPPRFSGLQFPNYSSELNVNALELDDSALYLCASSLGRGTGELFFGEGSRLTVL.

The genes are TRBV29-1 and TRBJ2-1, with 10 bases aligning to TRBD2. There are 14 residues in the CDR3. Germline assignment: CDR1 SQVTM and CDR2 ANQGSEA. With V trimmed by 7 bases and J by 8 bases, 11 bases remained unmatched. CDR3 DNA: TGCAGCGCCATCGCTAGCGGGAGCGTCGATGAGCAGTTCTTC. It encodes CSAIASGSVDEQFF.

The CDR3, as DNA: TGCGCCAGCAGCTTGGTTTCGGGGGGCGCCGACTACACCTTC. It yields the protein CASSLVSGGADYTF. This rearrangement joins TRBV5-1 to TRBJ1-2; maybe TRBD1 (6 bases). V was clipped by 0 bases and J by 10 bases, with 16 bases between them. Germline V CDR1 and CDR2: SGHRS, YFSETQ. The CDR3 runs to 14 residues. Filled out from reference TRBV5-1 and TRBJ1-2, the complete variable domain reads KAGVTQTPRYLIKTRGQQVTLSCSPISGHRSVSWYQQTPGQGLQFLFEYFSETQRNKGNFPGRFSGRQFSNSRSEMNVSTLELGDSALYLCASSLVSGGADYTFGSGTRLTVV.

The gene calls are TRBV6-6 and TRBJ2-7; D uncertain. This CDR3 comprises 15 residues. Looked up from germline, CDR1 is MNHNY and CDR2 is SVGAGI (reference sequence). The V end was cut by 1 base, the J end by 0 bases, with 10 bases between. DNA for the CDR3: TGTGCCAGCAGTTACTTCGACGGCTCCTCCTACGAGCAGTACTTC. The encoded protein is CASSYFDGSSYEQYF.

CDR3 region: CASSPRLAGDTDTQYF. The CDR3 coding sequence is TGTGCCAGCAGCCCCCGACTAGCGGGGGACACAGATACGCAGTATTTT. This chain uses TRBV7-9 with TRBJ2-3; TRBD2 agrees at 12 bases. This CDR3 contains 16 residues. The ends lost 5 bases at V and 2 bases at J; junction bases unmatched: 5. Germline CDR1 reads SEHNR; CDR2 reads FQNEAQ (reference sequence). Together with reference TRBV7-9 and TRBJ2-3, the CDR3 gives the full variable domain: DTGVSQNPRHKITKRGQNVTFRCDPISEHNRLYWYRQTLGQGPEFLTYFQNEAQLEKSRLLSDRFSAERPKGSFSTLEIQRTEQGDSAMYLCASSPRLAGDTDTQYFGPGTRLTVL.

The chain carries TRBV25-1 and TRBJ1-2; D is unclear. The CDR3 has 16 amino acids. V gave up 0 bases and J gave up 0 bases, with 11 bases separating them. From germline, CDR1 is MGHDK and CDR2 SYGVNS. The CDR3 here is CASSEYGRPTNYGYTF. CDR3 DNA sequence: TGTGCCAGCAGTGAATACGGCAGGCCAACTAACTATGGCTACACCTTC.